Below, 26 T cell receptor beta chains from the same sample are listed, as sequenced in a study of blood T cell repertoires in COVID-19. Libraries were prepared by immunoSEQ multiplex PCR; TCRdb keeps only in-frame clonotypes and omits some of them. The sample has approximately 220,000 clones; around 80% are singletons. The sample was peripheral blood. The source of these receptors is a woman aged 60-75 years who had recovered from COVID-19.

The chain combines TRBV9 with TRBJ2-5; tentative D call: TRBD2 (7 bases). The germline gives CDR1 SGDLS, CDR2 YYNGEE. Between the trimmed V and J ends, which lost 4 bases and 4 bases, there was a span of 14 bases. This CDR3 region has 14 residues. CDR3 loop: CASSPRGGRETQYF. CDR3 DNA: TGTGCCAGCAGCCCTCGCGGGGGCCGAGAGACCCAGTACTTC.

The chain employs TRBV24-1 and TRBJ1-1; D is perhaps TRBD1 (6 bases). This CDR3 comprises 14 residues. Trimming took 2 bases from V and 7 from J, leaving 13 bases between them. Looked up from germline, CDR1 is KGHDR and CDR2 is SFDVKD. CDR3 sequence reads: CATSDYRVLGEAFF. The CDR3 DNA follows: TGTGCCACCAGTGATTACAGGGTATTGGGTGAAGCTTTCTTT.

This chain joins TRBV30 and TRBJ1-3; TRBD1 matches 9 bases. Germline CDR1 GTSNPN, CDR2 SVGIG (reference sequence). This CDR3 contains 15 residues. Trimming cost V 0 bases and J 4 bases; bases outside gene matches: 4. The DNA for the CDR3 is TGTGCCTGGAGTGTGGGGACAGGGTTAGGAAACACCATATATTTT. Protein sequence: CAWSVGTGLGNTIYF.

The chain carries TRBV5-4 and TRBJ1-3; D is ambiguous. The CDR3 covers 17 residues. CDR1 is SGHNT, CDR2 YYREEE, per germline (reference sequence). Deletions cut 1 base from V and 0 bases from J, with 14 bases between. The DNA of the CDR3 is TGTGCCAGCAGCTTGTCAGCAGGTACCAACTCTGGAAACACCATATATTTT. This gives the protein CASSLSAGTNSGNTIYF.

This chain joins TRBV10-3 and TRBJ1-2, with unresolved D. The CDR3 has 14 amino acids. In germline, CDR1 is ENHRY, CDR2 SYGVKD. Trimming cost V 3 bases and J 0 bases, with 8 bases left between them. CDR3 DNA sequence: TGTGCCATCAGTGACCCACCGGCTAACTATGGCTACACCTTC. It yields the protein CAISDPPANYGYTF.

This chain joins TRBV19 and TRBJ1-5; no firm D call. V gave up 9 bases and J gave up 3 bases, with 12 bases separating them. The CDR3 is 13 residues long. Germline CDR1 is LNHDA and CDR2 is SQIVND (reference sequence). The CDR3 reads CASHGDLNQPQHF. The CDR3 coding sequence is TGTGCCAGCCACGGGGATCTCAATCAGCCCCAGCATTTT.

The chain links TRBV10-3 to TRBJ1-5, with D perhaps TRBD1 (5 bases). CDR3 length: 14 amino acids. CDR1 is ENHRY and CDR2 is SYGVKD in the germline V gene. V was pared by 2 bases and J by 5 bases, with 10 bases between. This CDR3 is CAISEGQPYQPQHF. The DNA of the CDR3 is TGTGCCATCAGTGAGGGACAACCTTATCAGCCCCAGCATTTT.

DNA for the CDR3: TGTGCCAGCAGCTCTCCGGACAGGGGAATACCTGAAGCTTTCTTT. It codes for CASSSPDRGIPEAFF. The chain recombines TRBV7-2 with TRBJ1-1, with 9 bases identical to TRBD1. The V segment lost 4 bases and the J segment 6 bases; nucleotides outside the gene matches: 9. Germline CDR1 and CDR2: SGHTA and FQGNSA. This CDR3 has 15 amino acids.

CDR3 DNA: TGTGCCAGTAGTATAGCCACAGAGTATGGCGGGGAGCTGTTTTTT. Protein: CASSIATEYGGELFF. The J gene is TRBJ2-2, the V gene TRBV19; no definite D call. Trimming shortened V by 1 base and J by 7 bases, and 13 bases separated the two germline ends. The CDR3 extends over 15 amino acids. Germline V gene sequence: CDR1 LNHDA, CDR2 SQIVND (reference sequence). The entire variable domain, with the rest obtained from reference TRBV19 and TRBJ2-2, is as follows: DGGITQSPKYLFRKEGQNVTLSCEQNLNHDAMYWYRQDPGQGLRLIYYSQIVNDFQKGDIAEGYSVSREKKESFPLTVTSAQKNPTAFYLCASSIATEYGGELFFGEGSRLTVL.

The chain is built from TRBV7-8 and TRBJ2-5; 12 bases agree with TRBD2. V lost 5 bases, J lost 5 bases, and 15 bases stayed unmatched. The CDR3 extends over 18 amino acids. In germline, CDR1 is SGHVS, CDR2 FQNEAQ. In DNA form, the CDR3 reads TGTGCCAGCAGCATCCTAGCTAGCGGGGGGGCCGGTGTGGAGACCCAGTACTTC. Protein: CASSILASGGAGVETQYF.

This clone occurred a few times. The CDR3 DNA reads as TGTGCCAGCAGCGTAGTCTCGGGGGGCACTGAAGCTTTCTTT. Translation: CASSVVSGGTEAFF. The V gene is TRBV9, the J gene TRBJ1-1, with TRBD1 as a possible D gene (5 bases). The V gene's germline CDR1 is SGDLS and CDR2 YYNGEE. Trimming pared 0 bases from V and 4 bases from J, leaving 10 bases between. This CDR3 has 14 residues. The variable domain in full, with the rest retrieved from reference TRBV9 and TRBJ1-1, is DSGVTQTPKHLITATGQRVTLRCSPRSGDLSVYWYQQSLDQGLQFLIQYYNGEERAKGNILERFSAQQFPDLHSELNLSSLELGDSALYFCASSVVSGGTEAFFGQGTRLTVV.

The chain carries TRBV19 and TRBJ1-1, with D unclear. The CDR3 contains 14 residues. V was cut by 4 bases and J by 4 bases, with 13 bases left in between. The V gene's germline CDR1 is LNHDA and CDR2 SQIVND (reference sequence). The CDR3 reads CASSTPGRATEAFF. CDR3 nucleotides: TGTGCCAGTAGTACCCCCGGGCGGGCCACTGAAGCTTTCTTT. The variable domain in full, completed from reference TRBV19 and TRBJ1-1, reads DGGITQSPKYLFRKEGQNVTLSCEQNLNHDAMYWYRQDPGQGLRLIYYSQIVNDFQKGDIAEGYSVSREKKESFPLTVTSAQKNPTAFYLCASSTPGRATEAFFGQGTRLTVV.

The J gene is TRBJ2-7, the V gene TRBV12-5; 7 positions agree with TRBD1. With V trimmed by 5 bases and J by 3 bases, 10 bases remained unmatched. Per germline, CDR1 LGHNT and CDR2 FRNRAP. This CDR3 has 15 residues. CDR3 sequence reads: CASGPGGRGFYEQYF. The CDR3 nucleotides read TGTGCTAGTGGTCCCGGTGGCAGGGGGTTCTACGAGCAGTACTTC.

The rearrangement joins TRBV24-1 to TRBJ2-2; no definite D call. Deletions cut 4 bases from V and 1 base from J, with 9 bases between. Germline CDR1 reads KGHDR; CDR2 reads SFDVKD. The CDR3 covers 15 residues. CDR3: CATSDPQKNTGELFF. In nucleotides, the CDR3 is TGTGCCACCAGTGACCCCCAGAAGAACACCGGGGAGCTGTTTTTT.

The V call is TRBV5-1, the J call TRBJ2-3, with 10 nucleotides matching TRBD2. CDR1 is SGHRS, CDR2 YFSETQ, per germline. This CDR3 is 15 amino acids long. The junction had 6 bases not matched to a gene; V was cut back by 4 bases and J by 4 bases. CDR3 bases: TGCGCCAGCAGCCGAGGTAGCGGGGGGCCAGATACGCAGTATTTT. Translating it yields CASSRGSGGPDTQYF. Full variable domain (remainder filled in from reference TRBV5-1 and TRBJ2-3): KAGVTQTPRYLIKTRGQQVTLSCSPISGHRSVSWYQQTPGQGLQFLFEYFSETQRNKGNFPGRFSGRQFSNSRSEMNVSTLELGDSALYLCASSRGSGGPDTQYFGPGTRLTVL.

This clone was observed a single time. This chain links TRBV5-1 with TRBJ2-7; 7 bases agree with TRBD1. Trimming took 1 base from V and 4 from J; bases not matched to a gene: 8. CDR1 and CDR2 (germline): SGHRS, YFSETQ. This CDR3 contains 15 residues. CDR3 in amino acids: CASSLRQGVKYEQYF. The CDR3 DNA reads TGCGCCAGCAGCTTGAGGCAGGGGGTCAAGTACGAGCAGTACTTC.

This clone was observed a single time. The chain is built from TRBV2 and TRBJ2-1; TRBD2 might be the D (7 bases). Germline V gene sequence: CDR1 SNHLY, CDR2 FYNNEI. The CDR3 contains 15 residues. V lost 2 bases to trimming and J lost 7 bases, with 15 bases between them. CDR3 nucleotide sequence: TGTGCCAGCAGTGAAAGGGGGGGCCCCCCTAATGAGCAGTTCTTC. Translation: CASSERGGPPNEQFF.

This clone was detected only a few times. The chain joins TRBV18 to TRBJ2-5, with D hard to call. V was shortened by 1 base and J by 3 bases, with 6 bases between the two germline ends. Germline values: CDR1 KGHSH, CDR2 LQKENI. This CDR3 contains 13 residues. This CDR3 reads CASSPRVKETQYF. In DNA form, the CDR3 reads TGTGCCAGCTCACCACGCGTTAAAGAGACCCAGTACTTC.

The table lists this clone with a count of one. CDR3 DNA: TGTGCCAGTTCGCCCTCCACCGGCGGGGGCTACACCTTC. It encodes CASSPSTGGGYTF. The rearrangement uses TRBV12-3 or TRBV12-4 and TRBJ1-2; D is unclear. Deletions cut 9 bases from V and 8 bases from J, with 19 bases between. The CDR3 length is 13 residues.

The chain recombines TRBV29-1 with TRBJ2-1; no reliable D call. V lost 3 bases to trimming and J lost 1 base, with 4 bases between them. The CDR3 is 12 residues long. From germline, CDR1 is SQVTM and CDR2 ANQGSEA. The CDR3 coding sequence is TGCAGCGTTGACAGTTCCTACAATGAGCAGTTCTTC. Amino acids: CSVDSSYNEQFF.

V and J are TRBV7-9 and TRBJ1-2, with D tentatively TRBD1 (6 bases). CDR3 length: 15 residues. Germline CDR1 and CDR2: SEHNR and FQNEAQ (reference sequence). V gave up 3 bases and J gave up 7 bases, with 18 bases separating them. The CDR3 spells CASSFGSGGVGGYTF. The CDR3 coding sequence is TGTGCCAGCAGCTTTGGATCGGGGGGCGTGGGTGGCTACACCTTC.

The chain links TRBV9 to TRBJ1-2; D may be TRBD1 (6 bases). There are 15 residues in the CDR3. V was clipped by 3 bases and J by 2 bases, with 14 bases between them. Germline loops: CDR1 SGDLS, CDR2 YYNGEE. CDR3 nucleotides: TGTGCCAGCAGCGCCCTACAGGGTCGGAACTATGGCTACACCTTC. Translating gives CASSALQGRNYGYTF.

This chain connects TRBV11-2 to TRBJ1-6, with D possibly matching TRBD1 (6 bases). Germline CDR1 SGHAT, CDR2 FQNNGV. V lost 5 bases to trimming and J lost 1 base, with 15 bases between them. This CDR3 has 17 residues. The CDR3 is CASSETTGFSYNSPLHF. CDR3 in DNA: TGTGCCAGCAGCGAAACCACAGGGTTTTCCTATAATTCACCCCTCCACTTT.

The chain uses TRBV25-1 and TRBJ1-3, with D unresolved. V was cut by 7 bases and J by 0 bases, with 13 bases left in between. This CDR3 has 15 residues. Germline CDR1 is MGHDK and CDR2 is SYGVNS. The CDR3 nucleotides read TGTGCCAGCACGGGAACGGCCAGCTCTGGAAACACCATATATTTT. This translates into CASTGTASSGNTIYF.

This clone has just a few counts. The J gene is TRBJ2-5, the V gene TRBV5-6; TRBD2 matches at 11 bases. This CDR3 has 16 residues. V dropped 4 bases and J dropped 2; count of bases not matched to a gene: 7. Germline V gene sequence: CDR1 SGHDT, CDR2 YYEEEE. The CDR3 sequence is CASSTRLAGIQETQYF. In DNA, the CDR3 is TGTGCCAGCAGCACCCGACTAGCGGGGATTCAAGAGACCCAGTACTTC.

This chain uses TRBV27 with TRBJ1-6; D is uncertain. Germline V gene lookup returns CDR1 MNHEY and CDR2 SMNVEV (reference sequence). V lost 0 bases and J 7 bases, leaving 13 bases between the germline ends. The CDR3 length is 16 residues. The CDR3 loop is CASSLSPGYGNSPLHF. As DNA, the CDR3 is TGTGCCAGCAGTTTATCACCGGGGTACGGGAATTCACCCCTCCACTTT.